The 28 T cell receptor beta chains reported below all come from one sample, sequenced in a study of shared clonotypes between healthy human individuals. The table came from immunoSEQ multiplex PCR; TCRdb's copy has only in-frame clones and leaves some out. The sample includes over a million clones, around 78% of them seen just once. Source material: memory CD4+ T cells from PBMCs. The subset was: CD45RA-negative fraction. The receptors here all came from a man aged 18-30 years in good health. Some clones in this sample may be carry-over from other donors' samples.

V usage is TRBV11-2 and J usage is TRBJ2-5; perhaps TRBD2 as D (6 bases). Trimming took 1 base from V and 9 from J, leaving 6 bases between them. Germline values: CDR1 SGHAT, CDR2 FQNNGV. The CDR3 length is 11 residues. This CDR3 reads CASSLGRAQYF. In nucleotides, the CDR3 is TGTGCCAGCAGCTTAGGGAGGGCCCAGTACTTC.

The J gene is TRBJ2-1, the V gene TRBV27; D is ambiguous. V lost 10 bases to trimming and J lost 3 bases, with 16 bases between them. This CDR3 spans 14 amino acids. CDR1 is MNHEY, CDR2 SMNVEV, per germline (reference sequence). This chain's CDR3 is CATKPAQYYNEQFF. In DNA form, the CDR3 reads TGTGCCACCAAACCGGCACAGTACTACAATGAGCAGTTCTTC.

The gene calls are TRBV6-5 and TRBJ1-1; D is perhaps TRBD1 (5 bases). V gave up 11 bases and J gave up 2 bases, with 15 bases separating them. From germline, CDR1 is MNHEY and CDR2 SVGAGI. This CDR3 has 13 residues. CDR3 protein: CAVMGLTNTEAFF. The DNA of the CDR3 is TGTGCCGTCATGGGGCTGACAAACACTGAAGCTTTCTTT.

The CDR3 is CASSLAAAEDEQFF. The DNA for the CDR3 is TGCGCCAGCAGCTTGGCTGCCGCTGAGGATGAGCAGTTCTTC. The genes are TRBV5-1 and TRBJ2-1; D is unclear. V was clipped by 0 bases and J by 8 bases, with 12 bases between them. The CDR3 contains 14 residues. Per germline, CDR1 SGHRS and CDR2 YFSETQ.

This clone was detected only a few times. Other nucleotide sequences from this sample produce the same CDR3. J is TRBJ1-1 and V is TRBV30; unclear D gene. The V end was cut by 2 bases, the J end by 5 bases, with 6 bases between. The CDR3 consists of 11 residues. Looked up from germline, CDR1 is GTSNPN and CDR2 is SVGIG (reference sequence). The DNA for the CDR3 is TGTGCCTGGAGTCTTGGGACTGAAGCTTTCTTT. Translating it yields CAWSLGTEAFF.

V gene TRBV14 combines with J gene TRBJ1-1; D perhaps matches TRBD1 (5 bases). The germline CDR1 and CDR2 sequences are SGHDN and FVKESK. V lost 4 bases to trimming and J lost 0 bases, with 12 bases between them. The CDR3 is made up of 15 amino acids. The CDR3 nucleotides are TGTGCCAGCAGCCGGGACCTTACCATGAACACTGAAGCTTTCTTT. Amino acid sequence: CASSRDLTMNTEAFF.

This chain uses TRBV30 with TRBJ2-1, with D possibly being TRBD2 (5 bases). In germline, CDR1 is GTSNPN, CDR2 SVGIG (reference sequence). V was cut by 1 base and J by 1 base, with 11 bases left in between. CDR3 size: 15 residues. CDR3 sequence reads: CAWSGSRRSYNEQFF. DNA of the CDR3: TGTGCCTGGAGTGGAAGCAGGAGGTCCTACAATGAGCAGTTCTTC.

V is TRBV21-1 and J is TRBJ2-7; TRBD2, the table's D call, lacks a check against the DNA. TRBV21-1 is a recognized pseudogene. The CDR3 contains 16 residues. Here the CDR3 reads CASRIVEAPATYEQYF. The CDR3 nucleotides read TGTGCCAGCAGAATCGTTGAGGCGCCTGCAACCTACGAGCAGTACTTC.

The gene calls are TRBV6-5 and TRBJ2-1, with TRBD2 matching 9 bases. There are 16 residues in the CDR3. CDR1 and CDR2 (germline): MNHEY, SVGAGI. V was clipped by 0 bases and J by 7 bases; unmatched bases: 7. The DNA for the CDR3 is TGTGCCAGCAGTTACTCCGCGGGAGGGGCGAGGAATGAGCAGTTCTTC. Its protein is CASSYSAGGARNEQFF.

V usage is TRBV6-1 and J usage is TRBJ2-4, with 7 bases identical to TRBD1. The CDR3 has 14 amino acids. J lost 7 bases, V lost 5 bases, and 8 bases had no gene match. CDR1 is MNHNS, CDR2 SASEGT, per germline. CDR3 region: CASSRQGRGNIQYF. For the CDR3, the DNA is TGTGCCAGCAGTAGACAGGGTCGAGGGAACATTCAGTACTTC.

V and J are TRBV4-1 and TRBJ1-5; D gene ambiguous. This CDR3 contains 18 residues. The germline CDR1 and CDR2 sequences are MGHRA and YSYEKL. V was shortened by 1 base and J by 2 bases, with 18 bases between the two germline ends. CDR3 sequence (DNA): TGCGCCAGCAGCCAAGTCTGGAAACACCCTCGGGGCAATCAGCCCCAGCATTTT. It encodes CASSQVWKHPRGNQPQHF.

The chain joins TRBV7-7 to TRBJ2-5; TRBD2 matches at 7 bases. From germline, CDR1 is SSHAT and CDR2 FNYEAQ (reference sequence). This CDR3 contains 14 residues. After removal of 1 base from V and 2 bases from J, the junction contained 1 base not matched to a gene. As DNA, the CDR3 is TGTGCCAGCAGCTTAGTGGGACTACAAGAGACCCAGTACTTC. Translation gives CASSLVGLQETQYF. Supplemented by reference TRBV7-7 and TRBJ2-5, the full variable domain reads GAGVSQSPRYKVTKRGQDVTLRCDPISSHATLYWYQQALGQGPEFLTYFNYEAQPDKSGLPSDRFSAERPEGSISTLTIQRTEQRDSAMYRCASSLVGLQETQYFGPGTRLLVL.

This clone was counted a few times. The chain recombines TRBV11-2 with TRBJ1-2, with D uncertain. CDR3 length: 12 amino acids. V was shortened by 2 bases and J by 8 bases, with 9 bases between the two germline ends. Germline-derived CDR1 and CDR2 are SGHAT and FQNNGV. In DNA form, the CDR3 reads TGTGCCAGCAGCTTATTTGCTCTGGGCTACACCTTC. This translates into CASSLFALGYTF.

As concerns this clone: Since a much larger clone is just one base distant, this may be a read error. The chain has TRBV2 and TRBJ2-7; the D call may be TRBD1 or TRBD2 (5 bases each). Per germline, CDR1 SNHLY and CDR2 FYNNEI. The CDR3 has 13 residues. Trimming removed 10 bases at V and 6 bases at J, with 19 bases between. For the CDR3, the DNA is TGTGCCACGTTCGGGACGCCAGAGTGCGAGCAGTACTTC. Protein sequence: CATFGTPECEQYF.

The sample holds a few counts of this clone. CDR3 sequence: CASRYRGVNTEAFF. The DNA of the CDR3 is TGTGCCAGCAGGTACAGGGGGGTGAACACTGAAGCTTTCTTT. The chain carries TRBV6-1 and TRBJ1-1, with 8 bases aligning to TRBD1. This CDR3 is 14 amino acids long. Germline trimming cut 6 bases from V and 0 bases from J; bases unmatched to any gene: 3. In germline, CDR1 is MNHNS, CDR2 SASEGT.

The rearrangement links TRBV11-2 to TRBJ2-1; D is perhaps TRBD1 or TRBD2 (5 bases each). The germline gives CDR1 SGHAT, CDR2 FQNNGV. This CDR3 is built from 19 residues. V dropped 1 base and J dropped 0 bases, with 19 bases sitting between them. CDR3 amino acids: CASSLGRKLVGGSYNEQFF. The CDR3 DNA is TGTGCCAGCAGCTTAGGAAGGAAACTGGTTGGGGGCTCCTACAATGAGCAGTTCTTC.

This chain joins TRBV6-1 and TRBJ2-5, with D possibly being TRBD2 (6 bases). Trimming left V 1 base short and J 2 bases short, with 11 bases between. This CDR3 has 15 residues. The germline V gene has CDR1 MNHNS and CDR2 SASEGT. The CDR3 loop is CASSEVGLTQETQYF. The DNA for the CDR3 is TGTGCCAGCAGTGAAGTGGGACTCACTCAAGAGACCCAGTACTTC.

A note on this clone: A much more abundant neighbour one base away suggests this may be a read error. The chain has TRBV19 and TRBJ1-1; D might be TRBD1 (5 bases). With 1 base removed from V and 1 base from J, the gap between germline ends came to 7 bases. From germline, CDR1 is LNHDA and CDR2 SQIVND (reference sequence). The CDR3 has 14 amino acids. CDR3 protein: CASSIGGANTEAFF. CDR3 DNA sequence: TGTGCCAGTAGTATAGGGGGCGCGAACACTGAAGCTTTCTTT. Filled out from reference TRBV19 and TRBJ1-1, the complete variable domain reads DGGITQSPKYLFRKEGQNVTLSCEQNLNHDAMYWYRQDPGQGLRLIYYSQIVNDFQKGDIAEGYSVSREKKESFPLTVTSAQKNPTAFYLCASSIGGANTEAFFGQGTRLTVV.

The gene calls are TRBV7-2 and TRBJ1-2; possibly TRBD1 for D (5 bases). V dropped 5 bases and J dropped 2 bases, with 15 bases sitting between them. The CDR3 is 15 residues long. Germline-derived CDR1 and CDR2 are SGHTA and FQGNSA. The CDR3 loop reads CASSHPTGRNYGYTF. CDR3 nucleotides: TGTGCCAGCAGCCACCCCACGGGACGGAACTATGGCTACACCTTC.

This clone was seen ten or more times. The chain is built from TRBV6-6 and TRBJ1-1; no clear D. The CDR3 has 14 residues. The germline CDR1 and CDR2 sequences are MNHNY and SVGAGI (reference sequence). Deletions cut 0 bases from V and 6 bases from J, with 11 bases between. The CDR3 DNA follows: TGTGCCAGCAGTTACTCGGCAGGAGAGGCTGAAGCTTTCTTT. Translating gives CASSYSAGEAEAFF.

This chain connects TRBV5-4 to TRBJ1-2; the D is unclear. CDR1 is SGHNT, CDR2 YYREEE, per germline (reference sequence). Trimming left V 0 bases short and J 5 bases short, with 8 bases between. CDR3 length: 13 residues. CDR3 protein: CASSLDGRYGYTF. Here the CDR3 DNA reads TGTGCCAGCAGCTTGGACGGTCGTTATGGCTACACCTTC.

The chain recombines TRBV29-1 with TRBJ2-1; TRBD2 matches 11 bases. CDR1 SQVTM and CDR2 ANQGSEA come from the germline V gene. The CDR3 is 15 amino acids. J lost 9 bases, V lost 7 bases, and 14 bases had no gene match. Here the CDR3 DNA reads TGCAGCGCACAGACTAGCGGGAACATCCCGGGTGAGCAGTTCTTC. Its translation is CSAQTSGNIPGEQFF.

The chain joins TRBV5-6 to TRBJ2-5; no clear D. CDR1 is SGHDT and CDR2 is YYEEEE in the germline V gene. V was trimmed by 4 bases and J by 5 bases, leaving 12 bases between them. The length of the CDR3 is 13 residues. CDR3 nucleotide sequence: TGTGCCAGCAGCGCTGGGATCAGGGAGACCCAGTACTTC. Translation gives CASSAGIRETQYF.

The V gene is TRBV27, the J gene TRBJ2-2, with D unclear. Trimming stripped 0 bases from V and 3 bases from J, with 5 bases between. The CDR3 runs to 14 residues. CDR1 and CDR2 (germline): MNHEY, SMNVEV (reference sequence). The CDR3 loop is CASSLSLYTGELFF. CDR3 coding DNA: TGTGCCAGCAGTTTATCGCTATACACCGGGGAGCTGTTTTTT.

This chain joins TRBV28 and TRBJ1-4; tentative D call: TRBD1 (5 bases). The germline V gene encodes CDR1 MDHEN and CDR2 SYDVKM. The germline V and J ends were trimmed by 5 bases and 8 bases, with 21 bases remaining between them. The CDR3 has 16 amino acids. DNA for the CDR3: TGTGCCAGCAGTCCGCCCGCGGGGCAGGGCAGGGAAAAACTGTTTTTT. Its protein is CASSPPAGQGREKLFF.

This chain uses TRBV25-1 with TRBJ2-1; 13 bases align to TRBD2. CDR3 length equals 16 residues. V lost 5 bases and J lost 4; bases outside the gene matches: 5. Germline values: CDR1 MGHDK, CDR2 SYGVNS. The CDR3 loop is CASSLPGLAGYNEQFF. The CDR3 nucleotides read TGTGCCAGCAGTCTACCGGGACTAGCGGGATACAATGAGCAGTTCTTC.

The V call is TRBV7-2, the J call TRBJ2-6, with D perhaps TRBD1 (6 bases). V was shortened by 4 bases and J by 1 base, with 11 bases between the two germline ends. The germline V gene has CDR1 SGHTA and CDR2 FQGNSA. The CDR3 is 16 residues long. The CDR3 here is CASSSGQGSGANVLTF. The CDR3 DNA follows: TGTGCCAGCAGCTCCGGGCAGGGGTCTGGGGCCAACGTCCTGACTTTC.

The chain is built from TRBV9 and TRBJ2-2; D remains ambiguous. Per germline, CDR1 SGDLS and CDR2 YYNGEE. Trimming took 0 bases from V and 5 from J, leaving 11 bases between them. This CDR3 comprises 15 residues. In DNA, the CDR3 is TGTGCCAGCAGCGTAGAATCGGCCAGAACCGGGGAGCTGTTTTTT. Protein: CASSVESARTGELFF.